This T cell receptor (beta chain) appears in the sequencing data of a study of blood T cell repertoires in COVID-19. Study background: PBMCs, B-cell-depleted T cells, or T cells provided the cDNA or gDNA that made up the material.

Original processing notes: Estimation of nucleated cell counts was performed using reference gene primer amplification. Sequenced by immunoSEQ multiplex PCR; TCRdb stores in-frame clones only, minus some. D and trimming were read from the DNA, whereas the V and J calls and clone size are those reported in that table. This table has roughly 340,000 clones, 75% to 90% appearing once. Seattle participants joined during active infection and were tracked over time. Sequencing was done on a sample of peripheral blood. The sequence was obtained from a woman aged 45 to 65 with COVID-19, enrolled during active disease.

In nucleotides, the CDR3 is TGCGCCAGCAGCTGGGAGGGTCCGCCGTATGGCTACACCTTC. As protein: CASSWEGPPYGYTF. The chain carries TRBV5-1 and TRBJ1-2; D is uncertain. The CDR3 has 14 residues. Trimming took 3 bases from V and 5 from J, leaving 14 bases between them. Germline loops: CDR1 SGHRS, CDR2 YFSETQ.